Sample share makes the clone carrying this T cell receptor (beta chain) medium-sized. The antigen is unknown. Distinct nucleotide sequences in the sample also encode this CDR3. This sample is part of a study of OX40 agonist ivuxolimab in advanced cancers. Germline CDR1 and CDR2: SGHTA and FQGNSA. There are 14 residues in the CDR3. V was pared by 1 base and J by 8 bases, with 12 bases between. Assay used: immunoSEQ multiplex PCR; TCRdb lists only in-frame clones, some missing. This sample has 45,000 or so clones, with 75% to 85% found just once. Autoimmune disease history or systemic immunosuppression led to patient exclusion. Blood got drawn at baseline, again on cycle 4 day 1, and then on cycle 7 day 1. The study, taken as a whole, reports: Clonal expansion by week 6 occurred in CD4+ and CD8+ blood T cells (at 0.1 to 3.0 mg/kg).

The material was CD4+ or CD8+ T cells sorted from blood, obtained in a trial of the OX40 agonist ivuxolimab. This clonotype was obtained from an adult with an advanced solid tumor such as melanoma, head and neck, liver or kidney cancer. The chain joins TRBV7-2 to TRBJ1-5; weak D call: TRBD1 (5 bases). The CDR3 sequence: CASSLERGLKPQHF. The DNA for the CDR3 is TGTGCCAGCAGCTTAGAGAGGGGATTGAAGCCCCAGCATTTT.